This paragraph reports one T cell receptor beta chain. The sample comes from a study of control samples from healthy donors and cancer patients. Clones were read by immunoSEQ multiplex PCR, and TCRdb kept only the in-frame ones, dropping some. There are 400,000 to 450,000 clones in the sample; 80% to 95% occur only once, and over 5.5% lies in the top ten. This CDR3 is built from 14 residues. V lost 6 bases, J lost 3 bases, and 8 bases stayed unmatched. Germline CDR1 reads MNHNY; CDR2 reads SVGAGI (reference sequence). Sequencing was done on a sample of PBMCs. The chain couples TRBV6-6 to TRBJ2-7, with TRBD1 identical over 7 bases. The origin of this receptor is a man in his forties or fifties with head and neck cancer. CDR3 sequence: CASRFPGTDYEQYF. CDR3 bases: TGTGCCAGCAGATTTCCCGGGACAGACTACGAGCAGTACTTC.